A single sample gave rise to the 29 T cell receptor beta chains below, sequenced in a study of OX40 agonist ivuxolimab in advanced cancers. This table comes from immunoSEQ multiplex PCR, and its TCRdb copy is limited to in-frame clones, with some not included. The profile shows roughly 74,000 clones, about 87% of them singletons. The input for sequencing was CD4+ or CD8+ T cells sorted from blood, taken in a trial of the OX40 agonist ivuxolimab. The receptors derive from an adult with an advanced solid tumor such as melanoma, head and neck, liver or kidney cancer.

This clone has more than one count but fewer than ten. This rearrangement joins TRBV2 to TRBJ1-2; D not resolved. Germline CDR1 is SNHLY and CDR2 is FYNNEI. Trimming cost V 2 bases and J 5 bases, with 6 bases left between them. The CDR3 contains 12 residues. The CDR3 region has the DNA TGTGCCAGCAGTGAAACGGCTTATGGCTACACCTTC. It specifies CASSETAYGYTF.

V gene TRBV6-6 combines with J gene TRBJ2-1, with D hard to call. CDR1 and CDR2 from the germline V gene are MNHNY and SVGAGI (reference sequence). This CDR3 is 15 amino acids long. V was pared by 7 bases and J by 6 bases, with 19 bases between. CDR3 sequence reads: CASTPPAMRGNEQFF. Written as DNA, the CDR3 is TGTGCCAGCACCCCCCCGGCTATGAGAGGCAATGAGCAGTTCTTC.

This chain links TRBV6-6 with TRBJ1-1; possibly TRBD1 for D (6 bases). The length of the CDR3 is 14 residues. Trimming took 2 bases from V and 4 from J, leaving 11 bases between them. Looked up from germline, CDR1 is MNHNY and CDR2 is SVGAGI (reference sequence). The CDR3, as DNA: TGTGCCAGCAGTTACATGGGGGCCGGCACTGAAGCTTTCTTT. Translation: CASSYMGAGTEAFF.

This chain joins TRBV6-1 and TRBJ1-2; 7 bases line up with TRBD1. Germline CDR1 is MNHNS and CDR2 is SASEGT. The trim removed 4 bases at V and 0 bases at J, leaving 5 bases unmatched. The CDR3 totals 15 residues. The CDR3 is CASSVGQGANYGYTF. DNA of the CDR3: TGTGCCAGCAGTGTAGGGCAGGGGGCTAACTATGGCTACACCTTC.

The genes are TRBV6-1 and TRBJ1-5, with TRBD1 matching 8 bases. V lost 5 bases and J lost 2; bases outside the gene matches: 5. This CDR3 has 15 amino acids. Germline V lookup: CDR1 MNHNS, CDR2 SASEGT. DNA for the CDR3: TGTGCCAGCAGTCCGGACAGGGCTGGCAATCAGCCCCAGCATTTT. Amino acids: CASSPDRAGNQPQHF.

This clone occurred a few times. The chain employs TRBV4-1 and TRBJ1-4; D is unclear. CDR3 length equals 14 residues. The germline V and J ends were trimmed by 4 bases and 4 bases, with 10 bases remaining between them. Germline CDR1 and CDR2: MGHRA and YSYEKL. The CDR3, as DNA: TGCGCCAGCAGCCGTGGACGGTATAATGAAAAACTGTTTTTT. It yields the protein CASSRGRYNEKLFF.

The CDR3: CASSESLTGGLGETQYF. Written as DNA, the CDR3 is TGCGCCAGCAGTGAGTCTTTAACGGGGGGACTTGGAGAGACCCAGTACTTC. The chain has TRBV10-1 and TRBJ2-5, with 7 bases that match TRBD2. V gave up 0 bases and J gave up 4 bases; unmatched junction bases: 11. Germline-derived CDR1 and CDR2 are WNHNN and SYGVQD (reference sequence). The CDR3 has 17 residues.

The gene calls are TRBV7-9 and TRBJ2-1; TRBD2 matches at 7 bases. With V trimmed by 1 base and J by 4 bases, 10 bases remained unmatched. The germline V gene has CDR1 SEHNR and CDR2 FQNEAQ (reference sequence). This CDR3 spans 17 amino acids. CDR3 protein: CASSLDRPSGPYNEQFF. In DNA, the CDR3 is TGTGCCAGCAGCTTAGATCGTCCTAGCGGCCCATACAATGAGCAGTTCTTC.

This clone occurred once. This rearrangement joins TRBV2 to TRBJ1-4, with no clear D. In germline, CDR1 is SNHLY, CDR2 FYNNEI. The germline V and J ends were trimmed by 5 bases and 0 bases, with 7 bases remaining between them. CDR3 length equals 14 residues. CDR3 bases: TGTGCCAGCAGTACAGATGCAACTAATGAAAAACTGTTTTTT. It specifies CASSTDATNEKLFF.

The CDR3 region is CASSSDRGVETQYF. The CDR3 nucleotides read TGTGCCAGCAGTTCCGACAGGGGGGTCGAGACCCAGTACTTC. The V gene is TRBV2, the J gene TRBJ2-5; 9 positions match TRBD1. Trimming cost V 5 bases and J 5 bases; bases outside gene matches: 6. The CDR3 extends over 14 amino acids. Germline assignment: CDR1 SNHLY and CDR2 FYNNEI.

The CDR3 sequence: CASSPALSTDTQYF. The CDR3 DNA sequence: TGTGCCAGCTCACCCGCCCTAAGCACAGATACGCAGTATTTT. This chain uses TRBV18 with TRBJ2-3; D remains ambiguous. The length of the CDR3 is 14 residues. Germline assignment: CDR1 KGHSH and CDR2 LQKENI. V dropped 3 bases and J dropped 0 bases, with 7 bases sitting between them.

The J gene is TRBJ2-5, the V gene TRBV15; no reliable D call. The CDR3 has 10 residues. The V end was cut by 8 bases, the J end by 2 bases, with 3 bases between. Germline CDR1 and CDR2: LNHNV and YYDKDF (reference sequence). This chain's CDR3 is CATGQETQYF. In nucleotides, the CDR3 is TGTGCCACCGGGCAAGAGACCCAGTACTTC.

The chain carries TRBV18 and TRBJ2-5; 8 bases line up with TRBD1. After removal of 5 bases from V and 5 bases from J, the junction contained 7 bases not matched to a gene. Germline-derived CDR1 and CDR2 are KGHSH and LQKENI. The CDR3 sequence is 14 residues long. CDR3 DNA: TGTGCCAGCTCAATGTCAGGGGGCTACGAGACCCAGTACTTC. Its translation: CASSMSGGYETQYF.

On this clone: The sample has other DNA sequences that encode this CDR3 too. This chain uses TRBV7-2 with TRBJ1-3, with D perhaps TRBD1 (6 bases). Trimming shortened V by 2 bases and J by 1 base, and 6 bases separated the two germline ends. From germline, CDR1 is SGHTA and CDR2 FQGNSA. The length of the CDR3 is 14 residues. CDR3 DNA sequence: TGTGCCAGCAGCTTACAGGGGTCTGGAAACACCATATATTTT. Translated, it gives CASSLQGSGNTIYF.

This clone was seen only a few times. The J gene is TRBJ2-1, the V gene TRBV6-1; no clear D gene. Germline V gives CDR1 MNHNS, CDR2 SASEGT. CDR3 size: 14 residues. The V end lost 1 base, the J end lost 6 bases, and 10 bases lay between the germline ends. CDR3 bases: TGTGCCAGCAGTGAAGTAAGGACGGCCAATGAGCAGTTCTTC. Protein product: CASSEVRTANEQFF.

The genes are TRBV19 and TRBJ2-3, with D hard to call. V was shortened by 1 base and J by 2 bases, with 7 bases between the two germline ends. The CDR3 has 14 amino acids. The germline CDR1 and CDR2 sequences are LNHDA and SQIVND (reference sequence). The CDR3 sequence: CASSIAHPTDTQYF. Here the CDR3 DNA reads TGTGCCAGTAGTATAGCGCACCCCACAGATACGCAGTATTTT. Drawing the rest from reference TRBV19 and TRBJ2-3, the complete variable domain is DGGITQSPKYLFRKEGQNVTLSCEQNLNHDAMYWYRQDPGQGLRLIYYSQIVNDFQKGDIAEGYSVSREKKESFPLTVTSAQKNPTAFYLCASSIAHPTDTQYFGPGTRLTVL.

The chain recombines TRBV6-1 with TRBJ2-3, with D hard to call. Trimming stripped 2 bases from V and 8 bases from J, with 14 bases between. The CDR3 is 14 residues long. Germline V lookup: CDR1 MNHNS, CDR2 SASEGT. The CDR3 DNA reads as TGTGCCAGCAGTGAAACGAGGCCTATCAGTACGCAGTATTTT. It specifies CASSETRPISTQYF.

The V and J genes are TRBV5-4 and TRBJ2-5; 8 positions agree with TRBD1. CDR1 SGHNT and CDR2 YYREEE come from the germline V gene (reference sequence). With V trimmed by 0 bases and J by 4 bases, 2 bases remained unmatched. The CDR3 runs 14 residues. CDR3 bases: TGTGCCAGCAGCTTGGCAGGGGGCGGAGAGACCCAGTACTTC. It is translated as CASSLAGGGETQYF.

This rearrangement joins TRBV4-1 to TRBJ2-2; 11 bases match TRBD2. CDR3 length: 16 amino acids. The V gene's germline CDR1 is MGHRA and CDR2 YSYEKL. Unmatched junction bases numbered 8, after V lost 4 bases and J lost 7 bases. The CDR3 reads CASSLLSGRAGGELFF. The DNA of the CDR3 is TGCGCCAGCAGCCTCCTTAGCGGGAGGGCTGGCGGGGAGCTGTTTTTT.

The chain combines TRBV5-1 with TRBJ2-1; 7 bases agree with TRBD2. Trimming at V came to 1 base and at J to 4 bases, leaving 5 bases not matched to a gene. Germline-derived CDR1 and CDR2 are SGHRS and YFSETQ. The CDR3 is 15 amino acids. The CDR3 reads CASSLLSGEYNEQFF. The CDR3 DNA is TGCGCCAGCAGCTTGTTGAGCGGGGAATACAATGAGCAGTTCTTC.

The chain recombines TRBV27 with TRBJ1-2; TRBD1 aligns across 9 bases. The V and J ends lost 6 bases and 9 bases, in that order; junction bases with no gene match: 11. The CDR3 spans 14 residues. Looked up from germline, CDR1 is MNHEY and CDR2 is SMNVEV (reference sequence). CDR3 amino acids: CASRRQGGPVSYTF. CDR3 in DNA: TGTGCCAGCAGAAGACAGGGGGGCCCCGTAAGCTACACCTTC.

The rearrangement links TRBV5-1 to TRBJ2-3; 7 bases agree with TRBD2. Germline-derived CDR1 and CDR2 are SGHRS and YFSETQ. The CDR3 extends over 15 amino acids. J was trimmed by 1 base and V by 4 bases; bases with no gene match: 6. The CDR3 protein is CASSHGTTGTDTQYF. The CDR3 nucleotides are TGCGCCAGCAGCCATGGGACTACCGGCACAGATACGCAGTATTTT.

The genes are TRBV4-1 and TRBJ2-5; 12 bases match TRBD2. From germline, CDR1 is MGHRA and CDR2 YSYEKL. V was pared by 1 base and J by 2 bases, with 5 bases of the junction left unmatched. This CDR3 spans 17 amino acids. The chain's CDR3 is CASSQALAGGPQETQYF. CDR3 sequence (DNA): TGCGCCAGCAGCCAAGCTCTAGCGGGAGGGCCTCAAGAGACCCAGTACTTC.

The J gene is TRBJ1-4, the V gene TRBV11-2; TRBD1 matches at 8 bases. Per germline, CDR1 SGHAT and CDR2 FQNNGV. Trimming removed 3 bases from V and 13 bases from J; junction bases left unmatched: 10. CDR3 length: 14 residues. The CDR3 nucleotides are TGTGCCAGCAGCTTCTCCGACAGGGGCAAGGGACTGTTTTTT. Its translation: CASSFSDRGKGLFF.

V is TRBV5-4 and J is TRBJ2-1; 9 nucleotides align to TRBD2. The CDR3 is 15 residues long. Germline V CDR1 and CDR2: SGHNT, YYREEE (reference sequence). Trimming at V came to 3 bases and at J to 7 bases, leaving 8 bases not matched to a gene. CDR3 amino acids: CASSWPGTSRNEQFF. DNA for the CDR3: TGTGCCAGCAGCTGGCCCGGGACTAGCAGGAATGAGCAGTTCTTC.

This clone was seen a few times. The V and J genes are TRBV5-4 and TRBJ2-7; 7 positions agree with TRBD1. V lost 0 bases and J lost 3; bases outside the gene matches: 3. The CDR3 runs 14 residues. Germline V CDR1 and CDR2: SGHNT, YYREEE (reference sequence). CDR3 bases: TGTGCCAGCAGCTTGGACAGGGGTATCTACGAGCAGTACTTC. The encoded protein is CASSLDRGIYEQYF.

The chain links TRBV5-6 to TRBJ2-5; TRBD1 might be the D (5 bases). Germline loops: CDR1 SGHDT, CDR2 YYEEEE. V gave up 2 bases and J gave up 2 bases, with 13 bases separating them. This CDR3 region has 15 residues. The CDR3 DNA reads as TGTGCCAGCAGCTTTTCCATCGGACAACAAGAGACCCAGTACTTC. Encoded protein: CASSFSIGQQETQYF.

This chain links TRBV6-6 with TRBJ2-7; D possibly uses TRBD1 or TRBD2 (5 bases each). Germline lookup yields CDR1 MNHNY and CDR2 SVGAGI (reference sequence). The CDR3 loop spans 13 amino acids. Trimming stripped 6 bases from V and 5 bases from J, with 14 bases between. As DNA, the CDR3 is TGTGCCAGCAGGTGGGACCTAACGGACGAGCAGTACTTC. Its translation is CASRWDLTDEQYF.

The chain joins TRBV29-1 to TRBJ1-2; 8 bases are a match to TRBD1. This CDR3 is 15 amino acids long. V lost 5 bases, J lost 4 bases, and 12 bases stayed unmatched. CDR1 SQVTM and CDR2 ANQGSEA come from the germline V gene. The CDR3: CSVPQGAGSSYGYTF. As DNA, the CDR3 is TGCAGCGTTCCCCAGGGGGCGGGATCCTCCTATGGCTACACCTTC.